The 4 T cell receptor beta chains reported below all come from one sample, sequenced in a study of cytomegalovirus exposure and HLA in healthy donors. Researchers ran the PCR with 60 Vbeta and 13 Jbeta primers. The assay was immunoSEQ multiplex PCR, and TCRdb's table has in-frame clones only and misses some. The specimen's table records some 51,000 clones. Input material: PBMCs. These receptors came from a man in his fifties in good health and CMV-seropositive.

V and J are TRBV7-2 and TRBJ2-1, with TRBD2 matching 8 bases. The CDR3 is 15 amino acids. With V trimmed by 2 bases and J by 8 bases, 8 bases remained unmatched. Germline CDR1 reads SGHTA; CDR2 reads FQGNSA. The CDR3 region has the DNA TGTGCCAGCAGCTTAAGGGGGACTAGTTTTGATGAGCAGTTCTTC. Amino acids: CASSLRGTSFDEQFF.

The chain is built from TRBV18 and TRBJ1-1, with a weak D call TRBD1 (5 bases). Germline values: CDR1 KGHSH, CDR2 LQKENI. V gave up 0 bases and J gave up 10 bases, with 15 bases separating them. CDR3 length equals 14 residues. CDR3 nucleotides: TGTGCCAGCTCACCACCGGGGGGTGGGGGTGGAGCTTTCTTT. Protein: CASSPPGGGGGAFF. Drawing the rest from reference TRBV18 and TRBJ1-1, the complete variable domain is NAGVMQNPRHLVRRRGQEARLRCSPMKGHSHVYWYRQLPEEGLKFMVYLQKENIIDESGMPKERFSAEFPKEGPSILRIQQVVRGDSAAYFCASSPPGGGGGAFFGQGTRLTVV.

The V and J genes are TRBV5-5 and TRBJ1-1; 7 bases fit TRBD1. J lost 5 bases, V lost 0 bases, and 10 bases had no gene match. CDR3 length: 16 amino acids. Germline V gives CDR1 SGHKS, CDR2 YYEKEE (reference sequence). DNA for the CDR3: TGTGCCAGCAGCTTGGAGGGACCACAGGGGAGGACTGAAGCTTTCTTT. The encoded protein is CASSLEGPQGRTEAFF.

V usage is TRBV9 and J usage is TRBJ2-2; D might be TRBD1 (6 bases). This CDR3 spans 17 amino acids. V lost 4 bases and J 5 bases, leaving 21 bases between the germline ends. The germline gives CDR1 SGDLS, CDR2 YYNGEE. CDR3 region: CASSPLLGRGATGELFF. CDR3 in DNA: TGTGCCAGCAGCCCTCTTCTTGGCAGGGGCGCTACCGGGGAGCTGTTTTTT. Full variable domain (rest looked up from reference TRBV9 and TRBJ2-2): DSGVTQTPKHLITATGQRVTLRCSPRSGDLSVYWYQQSLDQGLQFLIQYYNGEERAKGNILERFSAQQFPDLHSELNLSSLELGDSALYFCASSPLLGRGATGELFFGEGSRLTVL.